The 29 T cell receptor beta chains reported below all come from one sample, sequenced in a study of T-cell reconstitution after alpha-beta-depleted transplantation in children. Unique molecular identifiers were used to barcode this TCRbeta library. TCRdb re-derived calls from the PCR reads in MiXCR, one entry per CDR3 protein. Found here are some 600,000 distinct CDR3 sequences, roughly 15% of them singletons; the top ten hold about 1.1%. Here the sequenced sample was PBMCs from the stem cell graft donor, taken from the stem cell graft. The receptors originated from a human donor who donated a stem cell graft to a child with acute myeloid leukemia.

This clonotype appeared many times. The CDR3 DNA reads as TGCAGTGCCCCAAGAGGCGTTTACAATGAGCAGTTCTTC. Encoded protein: CSAPRGVYNEQFF. The rearrangement links TRBV20-1 to TRBJ2-1; no definite D call. Trimming removed 6 bases at V and 4 bases at J, with 13 bases between. The germline gives CDR1 DFQATT, CDR2 SNEGSKA (reference sequence). CDR3 length equals 13 residues.

V and J are TRBV4-3 and TRBJ2-7; 12 nucleotides agree with TRBD1. Germline V CDR1 and CDR2: LGHNA, YSLEER. The CDR3 loop spans 17 amino acids. V shed 3 bases and J 3 bases; nucleotides not matched to a gene: 9. CDR3 sequence: CASSQYTGTGGLYEQYF. CDR3 nucleotide sequence: TGCGCCAGCAGCCAGTATACCGGGACAGGGGGCCTCTACGAGCAGTACTTC.

This clonotype came up many times. In nucleotides, the CDR3 is TGCAGTGCGCCGACCGGGACAGGACACTATAGCAATCAGCCCCAGCATTTT. Its protein is CSAPTGTGHYSNQPQHF. This chain uses TRBV20-1 with TRBJ1-5; 8 nucleotides match TRBD1. This CDR3 region has 17 residues. Germline V gene lookup returns CDR1 DFQATT and CDR2 SNEGSKA (reference sequence). V lost 6 bases, J lost 0 bases, and 13 bases stayed unmatched.

This clonotype was counted between two and nine times. The V gene is TRBV5-1, the J gene TRBJ2-1, with 13 bases matching TRBD2. From germline, CDR1 is SGHRS and CDR2 YFSETQ. The V gene end was trimmed by 4 bases and the J gene end by 4 bases; junction bases not matched to a gene: 17. The CDR3 loop spans 20 amino acids. The CDR3 nucleotides read TGCGCCAGCAGCGGGCACCCGAGGACTAGCGGGGGAAAGGGTTACAATGAGCAGTTCTTC. It specifies CASSGHPRTSGGKGYNEQFF.

In this sample, this clonotype turned up a few times. The CDR3 sequence: CASSSTTTGDSPLHF. The CDR3 DNA is TGTGCCAGCAGCTCCACTACAACAGGGGACTCACCCCTCCACTTT. This sequence joins TRBV6-1 and TRBJ1-6; 7 bases fit TRBD1. CDR3 length: 15 residues. Germline CDR1 is MNHNS and CDR2 is SASEGT. V was clipped by 6 bases and J by 10 bases; unmatched bases: 12.

The chain carries TRBV20-1 and TRBJ2-3; TRBD2 matches 7 bases. Germline V CDR1 and CDR2: DFQATT, SNEGSKA (reference sequence). CDR3 length: 15 residues. V shed 6 bases, J shed 1 base, and the junction held 10 bases outside the gene matches. CDR3 protein: CSAKSGIRGTDTQYF. The CDR3 region has the DNA TGCAGTGCCAAAAGCGGGATTCGGGGCACAGATACGCAGTATTTT.

This clonotype was seen more than once but under ten times. The J gene is TRBJ2-1, the V gene TRBV7-3; possibly TRBD2 for D (6 bases). Trimming took off 2 bases at V and 6 bases at J, with 11 bases between the two ends. Germline assignment: CDR1 SGHTA and CDR2 FQGTGA. The CDR3 length is 14 residues. This chain's CDR3 is CASSLLLTSNEQFF. DNA of the CDR3: TGTGCCAGCAGCTTATTGTTGACTAGCAATGAGCAGTTCTTC.

V gene TRBV7-9 combines with J gene TRBJ2-5, with D hard to call. The CDR3 runs to 14 residues. The ends were cut back, 1 base at V and 7 bases at J, with 13 bases in the middle. Germline loops: CDR1 SEHNR, CDR2 FQNEAQ (reference sequence). CDR3 region: CASSLETYPRTQYF. CDR3 DNA: TGTGCCAGCAGCTTAGAAACCTACCCACGGACCCAGTACTTC.

This clonotype has only a few counts. The V call is TRBV11-2, the J call TRBJ1-3; 8 bases line up with TRBD1. The trim removed 10 bases at V and 3 bases at J, leaving 8 bases unmatched. Per the germline V gene, CDR1 is SGHAT and CDR2 is FQNNGV. The CDR3 loop spans 14 amino acids. Here the CDR3 reads CATQDRAGGNTIYF. For the CDR3, the DNA is TGTGCCACCCAGGACAGGGCGGGTGGAAACACCATATATTTT.

This clonotype was counted many times. J is TRBJ1-5 and V is TRBV6-2 or TRBV6-3; TRBD1 aligns across 11 bases. The V and J ends lost 7 bases and 3 bases, in that order; junction bases with no gene match: 11. Looked up from germline, CDR1 is MNHEY and CDR2 is SVGEGT. The CDR3 has 17 amino acids. DNA of the CDR3: TGTGCCAGCACCACTGGCGGGACAGGGGGTTCCAATCAGCCCCAGCATTTT. Its protein is CASTTGGTGGSNQPQHF.

The V and J genes are TRBV5-8 and TRBJ1-4; D gene uncertain. This CDR3 contains 13 residues. Germline loops: CDR1 SGHTS, CDR2 YDEGEE. Trimming cost V 2 bases and J 5 bases, with 7 bases left between them. The CDR3 DNA is TGTGCCAGCAGCTTTGGACGGAATGAAAAACTGTTTTTT. Encoded protein: CASSFGRNEKLFF.

This clonotype occurred many times. The chain joins TRBV4-3 to TRBJ2-1, with 8 bases identical to TRBD1. CDR1 and CDR2 from the germline V gene are LGHNA and YSLEER. J gave up 7 bases and V 0 bases, and 8 bases lay outside the gene matches. This CDR3 spans 16 amino acids. The CDR3 bases are TGCGCCAGCAGCCAAGATCCGCGGACAGGGCCGAATGAGCAGTTCTTC. It is translated as CASSQDPRTGPNEQFF.

This sequence joins TRBV4-1 and TRBJ2-5, with 10 bases identical to TRBD2. The CDR3 is 15 amino acids. CDR1 MGHRA and CDR2 YSYEKL come from the germline V gene. The V segment lost 3 bases and the J segment 2 bases; nucleotides outside the gene matches: 3. CDR3 DNA: TGCGCCAGCAGCCAGCTGGGACTAGCGCAAGAGACCCAGTACTTC. It yields the protein CASSQLGLAQETQYF.

Regarding this clonotype: Relative to the germline gene, one junction end is altered; a read error may explain this. This chain joins TRBV7-9 and TRBJ1-2, with 7 positions matching TRBD1. In germline, CDR1 is SEHNR, CDR2 FQNEAQ (reference sequence). The CDR3 contains 14 residues. For the CDR3, the DNA is TGCGCCAGCAGCTCCCCGACAGGGTCTTATGGCTACACCTTC. Translating gives CASSSPTGSYGYTF.

This clonotype was observed at least ten times. The chain recombines TRBV25-1 with TRBJ2-7; D call uncertain. The CDR3 has 12 amino acids. CDR1 and CDR2 (germline): MGHDK, SYGVNS. V was shortened by 6 bases and J by 0 bases, with 6 bases between the two germline ends. Here the CDR3 reads CASRQTSYEQYV. The DNA for the CDR3 is TGTGCCAGCAGACAGACCTCCTACGAGCAGTACGTC.

This clonotype has just a few counts. This chain joins TRBV30 and TRBJ2-3; D uncertain. Germline V gives CDR1 GTSNPN, CDR2 SVGIG (reference sequence). The CDR3 is 16 amino acids. The V and J ends lost 0 bases and 1 base respectively, with 14 bases between them. The CDR3 DNA follows: TGTGCCTGGAGTGTAGGGTCAGTACTTCGCACAGATACGCAGTATTTT. The encoded protein is CAWSVGSVLRTDTQYF. Variable domain in full (rest from reference TRBV30 and TRBJ2-3): SQTIHQWPATLVQPVGSPLSLECTVEGTSNPNLYWYRQAAGRGLQLLFYSVGIGQISSEVPQNLSASRPQDRQFILSSKKLLLSDSGFYLCAWSVGSVLRTDTQYFGPGTRLTVL.

The rearrangement joins TRBV9 to TRBJ2-1; D might be TRBD2 (5 bases). V lost 3 bases and J 7 bases, leaving 17 bases between the germline ends. This CDR3 spans 15 amino acids. CDR1 and CDR2 (germline): SGDLS, YYNGEE. The CDR3 spells CASSAAYGVENEQFF. DNA for the CDR3: TGTGCCAGCAGCGCTGCCTACGGGGTGGAGAATGAGCAGTTCTTC.

This clonotype was recorded many times. The chain has TRBV29-1 and TRBJ2-1; possible D gene TRBD2, 6 bases. The V gene's germline CDR1 is SQVTM and CDR2 ANQGSEA. Trimming took 7 bases from V and 8 from J, leaving 24 bases between them. The CDR3 consists of 15 residues. The CDR3 is CSAHGGPYSMDEQFF. The CDR3 nucleotides read TGCAGCGCCCACGGGGGACCATATTCTATGGATGAGCAGTTCTTC.

This clonotype was seen ten or more times. CDR3 bases: TGCAGTGCTTCGCCGGGACTAGGGGTTGGTGAGCAGTTCTTC. The encoded protein is CSASPGLGVGEQFF. The chain couples TRBV20-1 to TRBJ2-1; TRBD2 aligns across 8 bases. With 5 bases clipped from V and 9 bases from J, the junction kept 12 bases outside the gene matches. The CDR3 loop spans 14 amino acids. Germline values: CDR1 DFQATT, CDR2 SNEGSKA (reference sequence).

This clonotype was detected many times. This chain joins TRBV7-9 and TRBJ1-5; tentative D call: TRBD1 (5 bases). This CDR3 comprises 14 residues. Germline CDR1 reads SEHNR; CDR2 reads FQNEAQ (reference sequence). The V and J ends lost 11 bases and 5 bases respectively, with 19 bases between them. CDR3 coding DNA: TGTGCCGTCACAGCAAGGGGTGGGGATCAGCCCCAGCATTTT. It encodes CAVTARGGDQPQHF.

The V gene is TRBV4-2, the J gene TRBJ2-2, with unresolved D. V was cut by 6 bases and J by 4 bases, with 15 bases left in between. CDR1 and CDR2 from the germline V gene are LGHNA and YNFKEQ. The CDR3 is 15 residues long. CDR3 in DNA: TGTGCCAGCAGTCCGGGTGCGGCCCGCACCGGGGAGCTGTTTTTT. Translated, it gives CASSPGAARTGELFF.

This clonotype was seen many times. This sequence joins TRBV10-1 and TRBJ1-1, with D maybe TRBD1 (6 bases). Germline CDR1 and CDR2: WNHNN and SYGVQD (reference sequence). V lost 0 bases to trimming and J lost 4 bases, with 9 bases between them. The CDR3 runs to 14 residues. The CDR3 DNA reads as TGCGCCAGCAGTGAGTCCCCAGGGGTCACTGAAGCTTTCTTT. Translating it yields CASSESPGVTEAFF.

The chain is built from TRBV6-1 and TRBJ1-1; D gene unclear. V lost 2 bases and J 1 base, leaving 5 bases between the germline ends. Germline lookup yields CDR1 MNHNS and CDR2 SASEGT. This CDR3 is built from 13 residues. CDR3 DNA sequence: TGTGCCAGCAGTGAAAGGCCGAACACTGAAGCTTTCTTT. Residues: CASSERPNTEAFF.

This clonotype has at least ten counts. The rearrangement links TRBV12-3 or TRBV12-4 to TRBJ1-2; a weak D match, TRBD1 (6 bases). The CDR3 totals 17 residues. With 0 bases removed from V and 1 base from J, the gap between germline ends came to 15 bases. In DNA, the CDR3 is TGTGCCAGCAGTTTAGCGCTGGGGGGGGCGGGTAACTATGGCTACACCTTC. Amino acids: CASSLALGGAGNYGYTF.

This chain connects TRBV25-1 to TRBJ1-5; a possible D gene is TRBD1 (5 bases). Trimming stripped 1 base from V and 3 bases from J, with 13 bases between. There are 16 residues in the CDR3. Germline CDR1 reads MGHDK; CDR2 reads SYGVNS. The CDR3 loop reads CASSEFGEGVNQPQHF. The DNA for the CDR3 is TGTGCCAGCAGTGAATTTGGTGAAGGGGTCAATCAGCCCCAGCATTTT. Combining the CDR3 with reference TRBV25-1 and TRBJ1-5 gives the whole variable domain EADIYQTPRYLVIGTGKKITLECSQTMGHDKMYWYQQDPGMELHLIHYSYGVNSTEKGDLSSESTVSRIRTEHFPLTLESARPSHTSQYLCASSEFGEGVNQPQHFGDGTRLSIL.

This clonotype was seen more than once but under ten times. Here the CDR3 DNA reads TGTGCCAGCAGCTTGGCATGGGAGACTAGCGGGGTCGCGAGGGATGAGCAGTTCTTC. Translating it yields CASSLAWETSGVARDEQFF. The chain employs TRBV5-6 and TRBJ2-1, with 11 bases lining up with TRBD2. This CDR3 contains 19 residues. J gave up 8 bases and V 0 bases, and 16 bases lay outside the gene matches. Germline CDR1 SGHDT, CDR2 YYEEEE.

This clonotype was recorded once. Given a much more abundant clone one base away, this may be a read error. V usage is TRBV25-1 and J usage is TRBJ1-1, with unresolved D. The CDR3 is 14 amino acids. V was pared by 2 bases and J by 4 bases, with 11 bases between. CDR1 is MGHDK, CDR2 SYGVNS, per germline. This chain's CDR3 is CASSEEGRSTEAFF. The CDR3 DNA is TGTGCCAGCAGTGAAGAGGGAAGGAGCACTGAAGCTTTCTTT.

J is TRBJ1-1 and V is TRBV13, with a weak D call TRBD1 (6 bases). V gave up 5 bases and J gave up 2 bases, with 15 bases separating them. Germline CDR1 and CDR2: PRHDT and FYEKMQ (reference sequence). The CDR3 has 15 amino acids. The CDR3 spells CASSALQGANTEAFF. CDR3 sequence (DNA): TGTGCCAGCAGCGCTTTACAGGGAGCTAACACTGAAGCTTTCTTT.

This clonotype was seen many times. The chain links TRBV4-3 to TRBJ2-1, with D tentatively TRBD1 (5 bases). V lost 2 bases to trimming and J lost 10 bases, with 15 bases between them. This CDR3 has 14 residues. Germline assignment: CDR1 LGHNA and CDR2 YSLEER. CDR3: CASSQSLGASEQFF. CDR3 coding DNA: TGCGCCAGCAGCCAATCCCTAGGGGCGAGCGAGCAGTTCTTC.